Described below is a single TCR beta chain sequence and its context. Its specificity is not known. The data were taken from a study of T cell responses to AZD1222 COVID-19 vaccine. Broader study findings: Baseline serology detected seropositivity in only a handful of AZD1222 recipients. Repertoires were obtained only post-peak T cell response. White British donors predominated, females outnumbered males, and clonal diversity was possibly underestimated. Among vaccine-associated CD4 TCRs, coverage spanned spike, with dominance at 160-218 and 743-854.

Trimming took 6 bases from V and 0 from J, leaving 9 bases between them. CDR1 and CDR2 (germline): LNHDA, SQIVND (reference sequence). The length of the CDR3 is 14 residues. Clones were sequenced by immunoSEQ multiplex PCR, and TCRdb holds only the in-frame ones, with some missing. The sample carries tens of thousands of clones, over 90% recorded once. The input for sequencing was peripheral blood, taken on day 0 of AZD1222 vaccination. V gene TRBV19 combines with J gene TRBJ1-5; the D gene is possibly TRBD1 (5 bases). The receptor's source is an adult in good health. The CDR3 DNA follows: TGTGCCAGTAGACGGGGGTATAGCAATCAGCCCCAGCATTTT. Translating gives CASRRGYSNQPQHF. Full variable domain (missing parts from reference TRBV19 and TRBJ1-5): DGGITQSPKYLFRKEGQNVTLSCEQNLNHDAMYWYRQDPGQGLRLIYYSQIVNDFQKGDIAEGYSVSREKKESFPLTVTSAQKNPTAFYLCASRRGYSNQPQHFGDGTRLSIL.